The 8 T cell receptor beta chains reported below all come from one sample, sequenced in a study of Graves' ophthalmopathy and Graves' hyperthyroidism. Amplification targeted the TCR beta CDR3 regions, with RNA transcripts as the source material. Following a first-round RT-PCR that used HTBI primers, a second-round multiplex PCR was carried out. TCRdb itself ran the multiplex PCR reads through MiXCR, one entry per CDR3 protein. The sample has some 1.1 million distinct CDR3 sequences, 35% to 45% seen once; the top ten hold 8.5% to 14%. The specimen was peripheral blood or thyroid tissue (not recorded which). The source is an adult man with Graves' hyperthyroidism.

The table lists this clonotype with a few counts. The chain links TRBV2 to TRBJ1-5; D is ambiguous. Germline V lookup: CDR1 SNHLY, CDR2 FYNNEI. V was clipped by 11 bases and J by 2 bases, with 16 bases between them. This CDR3 is built from 14 residues. CDR3 nucleotide sequence: TGTGCCTGTCAGACCCGACTCGGCAATCAGCCCCAGCATTTT. It yields the protein CACQTRLGNQPQHF.

This clonotype came up a few times. The chain joins TRBV6-2 or TRBV6-3 to TRBJ2-3; D is undetermined. The CDR3 loop spans 12 amino acids. Germline CDR1 MNHEY, CDR2 SVGEGT. Trimming removed 3 bases from V and 3 bases from J, with 4 bases in between. The CDR3 DNA follows: TGTGCCAGCAGTTATGGGACAGATACGCAGTATTTT. This codes for CASSYGTDTQYF.

This chain connects TRBV12-3 or TRBV12-4 to TRBJ2-6; weak D call: TRBD1 (6 bases). Trimming left V 5 bases short and J 3 bases short, with 20 bases between. The CDR3 length is 18 residues. The CDR3 sequence is CASSLSRTTGYGANVLTF. CDR3 coding DNA: TGTGCCAGCAGTCTCTCCCGAACGACAGGTTATGGGGCCAACGTCCTGACTTTC.

The sample holds many counts of this clonotype. The chain carries TRBV19 and TRBJ2-7, with unresolved D. The CDR3 consists of 12 residues. V lost 6 bases, J lost 5 bases, and 11 bases lay in between. Germline CDR1 and CDR2: LNHDA and SQIVND (reference sequence). In nucleotides, the CDR3 is TGTGCCAGTAGCCCTATCGGTCACGAGCAGTACTTC. Its translation is CASSPIGHEQYF.

At least ten counts were recorded for this clonotype. The rearrangement links TRBV15 to TRBJ1-1; a weak D match, TRBD1 (5 bases). V lost 0 bases to trimming and J lost 4 bases, with 15 bases between them. CDR1 is LNHNV, CDR2 YYDKDF, per germline (reference sequence). There are 16 residues in the CDR3. The CDR3 protein is CATSRDMGRVGTEAFF. The CDR3 region has the DNA TGTGCCACCAGCAGAGATATGGGCAGGGTGGGCACTGAAGCTTTCTTT.

This clonotype showed up just a few times. The chain links TRBV11-1 to TRBJ1-5; the match to TRBD1 covers 10 bases. CDR1 SGHAT and CDR2 FQDESV come from the germline V gene (reference sequence). V shed 10 bases and J 4 bases; nucleotides not matched to a gene: 16. This CDR3 spans 17 amino acids. CDR3 residues: CATSREDRGAANQPQHF. The CDR3 DNA sequence: TGTGCCACCAGTAGGGAGGACAGGGGGGCAGCGAATCAGCCCCAGCATTTT.

This clonotype has just a few counts. The rearrangement links TRBV6-2 or TRBV6-3 to TRBJ2-7, with 12 nucleotides matching TRBD2. CDR3 size: 19 residues. With V trimmed by 2 bases and J by 3 bases, 14 bases remained unmatched. Per the germline V gene, CDR1 is MNHEY and CDR2 is SVGEGT. Written as DNA, the CDR3 is TGTGCCAGCAGTTACGCTGCGGCGGGACTAGCGGGTTTGATCTACGAGCAGTACTTC. This encodes CASSYAAAGLAGLIYEQYF.

This clonotype has at least ten counts. In DNA, the CDR3 is TGTGCCAGCAGCCGCTTTGGACATGCGAACACCGGGGAGCTGTTTTTT. Encoded protein: CASSRFGHANTGELFF. The chain employs TRBV14 and TRBJ2-2, with D possibly matching TRBD1 (5 bases). Germline V lookup: CDR1 SGHDN, CDR2 FVKESK. This CDR3 contains 16 residues. Trimming removed 4 bases from V and 0 bases from J, with 12 bases in between.